This T cell receptor (beta chain) appears in the sequencing data of a study of shared clonotypes between healthy human individuals. Study donors comprised healthy, HIV-negative adults devoid of recent acute infection or vaccination. The authors divided CD4+ cells into CD45RA+ naive and CD45RA-negative memory subsets. Assay used: immunoSEQ multiplex PCR; TCRdb lists only in-frame clones, some missing. The profile covers roughly 1,100,000 clones, with 65% to 80% appearing a single time and approximately 1.5% taken by the ten largest. Remarks on this clone: Its target is not known.

The study's findings and limits: Clonotypes that were shared across a handful of donors made up roughly 5.2% of naive CD4 clonotypes. Rarefaction exposed incomplete sorted-subset sequencing despite large depth.

Germline V gene sequence: CDR1 SGHRS, CDR2 YFSETQ. The CDR3 runs to 15 residues. V shed 2 bases, J shed 2 bases, and the junction held 7 bases outside the gene matches. The receptor was derived from a man between 18 and 35 years old in good health. The sequenced sample was memory CD4+ T cells sorted from blood. As for subset: CD45RA-negative fraction. The chain is built from TRBV5-1 and TRBJ2-7; 7 positions match TRBD2. The CDR3 DNA reads as TGCGCCAGCAGCTTACCGGGAGGTAATGCCTACGAGCAGTACTTC. Translating it yields CASSLPGGNAYEQYF. Based on the CDR3 plus reference TRBV5-1 and TRBJ2-7, the full variable domain is KAGVTQTPRYLIKTRGQQVTLSCSPISGHRSVSWYQQTPGQGLQFLFEYFSETQRNKGNFPGRFSGRQFSNSRSEMNVSTLELGDSALYLCASSLPGGNAYEQYFGPGTRLTVT.